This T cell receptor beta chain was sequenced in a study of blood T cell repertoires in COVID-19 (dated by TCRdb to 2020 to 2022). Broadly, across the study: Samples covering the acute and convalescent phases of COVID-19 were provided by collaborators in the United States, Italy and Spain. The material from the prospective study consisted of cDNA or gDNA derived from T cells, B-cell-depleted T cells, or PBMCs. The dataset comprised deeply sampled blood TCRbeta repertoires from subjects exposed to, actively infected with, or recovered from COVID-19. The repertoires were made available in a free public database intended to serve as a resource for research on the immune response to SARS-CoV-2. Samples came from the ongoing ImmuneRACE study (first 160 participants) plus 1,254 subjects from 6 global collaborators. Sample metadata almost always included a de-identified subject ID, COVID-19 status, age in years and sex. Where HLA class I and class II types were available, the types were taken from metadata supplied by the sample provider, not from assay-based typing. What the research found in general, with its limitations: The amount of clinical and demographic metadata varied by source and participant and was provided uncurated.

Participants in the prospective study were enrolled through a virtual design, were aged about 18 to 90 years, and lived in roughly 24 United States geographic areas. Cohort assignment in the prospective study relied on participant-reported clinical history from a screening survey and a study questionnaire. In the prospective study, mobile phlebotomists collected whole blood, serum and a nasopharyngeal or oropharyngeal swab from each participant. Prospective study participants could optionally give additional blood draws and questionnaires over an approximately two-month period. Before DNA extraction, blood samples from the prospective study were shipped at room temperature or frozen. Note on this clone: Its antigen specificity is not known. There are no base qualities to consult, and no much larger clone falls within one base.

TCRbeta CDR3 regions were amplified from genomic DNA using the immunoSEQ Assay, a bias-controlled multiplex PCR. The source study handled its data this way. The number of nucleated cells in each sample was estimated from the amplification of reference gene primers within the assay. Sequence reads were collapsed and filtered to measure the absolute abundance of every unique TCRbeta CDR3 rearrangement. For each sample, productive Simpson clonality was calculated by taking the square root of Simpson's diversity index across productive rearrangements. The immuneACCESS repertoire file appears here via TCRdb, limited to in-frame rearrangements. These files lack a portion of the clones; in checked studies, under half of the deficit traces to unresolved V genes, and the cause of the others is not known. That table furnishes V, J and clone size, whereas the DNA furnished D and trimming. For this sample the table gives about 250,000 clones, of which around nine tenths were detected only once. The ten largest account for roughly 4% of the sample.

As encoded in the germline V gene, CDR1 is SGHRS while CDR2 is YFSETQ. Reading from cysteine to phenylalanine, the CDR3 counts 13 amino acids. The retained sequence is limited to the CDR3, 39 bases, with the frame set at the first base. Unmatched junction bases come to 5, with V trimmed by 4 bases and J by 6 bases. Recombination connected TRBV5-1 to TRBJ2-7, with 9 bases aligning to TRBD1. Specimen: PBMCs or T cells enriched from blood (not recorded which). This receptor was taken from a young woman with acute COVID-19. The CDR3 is CASSMTGGIEQYF. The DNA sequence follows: TGCGCCAGCAGCATGACAGGGGGAATCGAGCAGTACTTC.